The 29 T cell receptor beta chains listed next were all sequenced from one sample in a study of STAT3 mutations in large granular lymphocyte leukemia. General study findings and limits: At least one immunodominant TCR beta clonotype appeared in every T-cell large granular lymphocyte leukemia patient.

These receptors lack a known antigen. Here immunoSEQ multiplex PCR was the method, and the copy in TCRdb shows in-frame clones only, minus some. The table shows almost 25,000 clones, with around 93% occurring only once. The sample comprised peripheral blood mononuclear cells. These receptors were obtained from a man aged 40-49 years with T-cell large granular lymphocyte leukemia. Some clones in this sample may be carry-over from other donors' samples.

V gene TRBV7-9 combines with J gene TRBJ1-6; no clear D gene. V gave up 1 base and J gave up 12 bases, with 7 bases separating them. CDR1 and CDR2 (germline): SEHNR, FQNEAQ (reference sequence). CDR3 length: 12 amino acids. The CDR3 sequence: CASSLDQLPLHF. DNA of the CDR3: TGTGCCAGCAGCTTAGACCAACTACCCCTCCACTTT.

The CDR3 is CASSLEGYSPLHF. The CDR3 nucleotides read TGTGCCAGCAGCTTAGAAGGGTATTCACCCCTCCACTTT. V is TRBV7-2 and J is TRBJ1-6, with D unresolved. From germline, CDR1 is SGHTA and CDR2 FQGNSA. The CDR3 length is 13 residues. Trimming took off 1 base at V and 8 bases at J, with 6 bases between the two ends.

The chain recombines TRBV5-6 with TRBJ2-1; tentative D call: TRBD1 (6 bases). Trimming cost V 0 bases and J 7 bases, with 14 bases left between them. The germline V gene encodes CDR1 SGHDT and CDR2 YYEEEE. CDR3 size: 15 residues. CDR3 region: CASSLGTVPGNEQFF. The CDR3 DNA sequence: TGTGCCAGCAGCTTGGGGACAGTCCCGGGTAATGAGCAGTTCTTC. The whole variable domain, filled in from reference TRBV5-6 and TRBJ2-1, reads DAGVTQSPTHLIKTRGQQVTLRCSPKSGHDTVSWYQQALGQGPQFIFQYYEEEERQRGNFPDRFSGHQFPNYSSELNVNALLLGDSALYLCASSLGTVPGNEQFFGPGTRLTVL.

This chain joins TRBV4-1 and TRBJ2-1, with no clear D. The CDR3 length is 16 residues. Trimming took off 0 bases at V and 2 bases at J, with 11 bases between the two ends. Germline assignment: CDR1 MGHRA and CDR2 YSYEKL. CDR3 loop: CASSQEKGIPYNEQFF. Written as DNA, the CDR3 is TGCGCCAGCAGCCAAGAGAAAGGGATTCCCTACAATGAGCAGTTCTTC.

This sequence joins TRBV20-1 and TRBJ2-5; D is unclear. Germline CDR1 DFQATT, CDR2 SNEGSKA (reference sequence). With 7 bases removed from V and 5 bases from J, the gap between germline ends came to 11 bases. This CDR3 spans 11 amino acids. CDR3 nucleotides: TGCAGTGTGGGAAAAGCGGAGACCCAGTACTTC. Its translation is CSVGKAETQYF.

This rearrangement joins TRBV5-5 to TRBJ2-1; no reliable D call. The length of the CDR3 is 16 residues. CDR1 is SGHKS, CDR2 YYEKEE, per germline (reference sequence). The V end was cut by 0 bases, the J end by 2 bases, with 12 bases between. The CDR3 is CASSLEGQRPYNEQFF. For the CDR3, the DNA is TGTGCCAGCAGCTTGGAAGGGCAGAGGCCCTACAATGAGCAGTTCTTC.

V usage is TRBV6-5 and J usage is TRBJ1-1; D is possibly TRBD1 (5 bases). Germline values: CDR1 MNHEY, CDR2 SVGAGI. CDR3 length: 14 residues. Deletions cut 8 bases from V and 0 bases from J, with 13 bases between. CDR3 sequence: CASSLRQLNTEAFF. In nucleotides, the CDR3 is TGTGCCAGCTCTCTGAGACAGTTGAACACTGAAGCTTTCTTT.

The chain combines TRBV19 with TRBJ2-1; 9 bases map to TRBD1. Germline assignment: CDR1 LNHDA and CDR2 SQIVND (reference sequence). The CDR3 totals 16 residues. The trim removed 3 bases at V and 7 bases at J, leaving 10 bases unmatched. CDR3 protein: CASSMGQGFLGNEQFF. CDR3 nucleotides: TGTGCCAGTAGTATGGGACAGGGTTTCTTAGGGAATGAGCAGTTCTTC.

The chain uses TRBV19 and TRBJ2-7; TRBD2 matches at 7 bases. The V and J ends lost 3 bases and 1 base, in that order; junction bases with no gene match: 15. CDR3 length: 18 amino acids. Germline values: CDR1 LNHDA, CDR2 SQIVND (reference sequence). CDR3 sequence reads: CASSIGIGSGAYSYEQYF. DNA for the CDR3: TGTGCCAGTAGTATTGGAATTGGGAGCGGGGCTTATTCCTACGAGCAGTACTTC.

This rearrangement joins TRBV28 to TRBJ1-6; perhaps TRBD1 as D (5 bases). Germline V gives CDR1 MDHEN, CDR2 SYDVKM. V lost 8 bases and J 8 bases, leaving 16 bases between the germline ends. The CDR3 is 14 amino acids. CDR3 nucleotides: TGTGCCAGCTATCCGGGACGGCCATATTCACCCCTCCACTTT. As protein: CASYPGRPYSPLHF.

V gene TRBV6-5 combines with J gene TRBJ1-1, with D perhaps TRBD1 (6 bases). The V end was cut by 8 bases, the J end by 4 bases, with 17 bases between. The length of the CDR3 is 14 residues. CDR1 and CDR2 (germline): MNHEY, SVGAGI. The CDR3 DNA follows: TGTGCCAGCTCCCGAGGGGGGGATGCCACTGAAGCTTTCTTT. It encodes CASSRGGDATEAFF.

V gene TRBV10-3 combines with J gene TRBJ2-3, with D possibly being TRBD1 or TRBD2 (5 bases each). Trimming shortened V by 6 bases and J by 1 base, and 11 bases separated the two germline ends. Germline V lookup: CDR1 ENHRY, CDR2 SYGVKD. The CDR3 is 14 residues long. CDR3: CAIRGSGRTDTQYF. CDR3 coding DNA: TGTGCCATCAGAGGGTCGGGGCGCACAGATACGCAGTATTTT.

The gene calls are TRBV5-1 and TRBJ1-1, with D tentatively TRBD1 (6 bases). The CDR3 sequence is 19 residues long. Germline assignment: CDR1 SGHRS and CDR2 YFSETQ. The V end was cut by 2 bases, the J end by 1 base, with 24 bases between. CDR3 sequence: CASSFDGQSLQGRNTEAFF. CDR3 bases: TGCGCCAGCAGCTTCGACGGCCAATCTCTTCAGGGGAGGAACACTGAAGCTTTCTTT.

The chain has TRBV5-1 and TRBJ1-2, with a possible D match to TRBD1 (5 bases). In germline, CDR1 is SGHRS, CDR2 YFSETQ. This CDR3 spans 13 amino acids. Trimming took off 4 bases at V and 7 bases at J, with 14 bases between the two ends. CDR3 nucleotides: TGCGCCAGCAGCCCGGGGACTGCACCTGGCTACACCTTC. Translation: CASSPGTAPGYTF.

The CDR3 nucleotides are TGTGCCAGCAGGCCTCAGGGCTCGTGGGGGGCCAACGTCCTGACTTTC. It yields the protein CASRPQGSWGANVLTF. V and J are TRBV27 and TRBJ2-6; the D gene is possibly TRBD1 (5 bases). The CDR3 totals 16 residues. Per germline, CDR1 MNHEY and CDR2 SMNVEV (reference sequence). Between the trimmed V and J ends, which lost 6 bases and 4 bases, there was a span of 16 bases.

The V gene is TRBV11-3, the J gene TRBJ2-2; no firm D call. V lost 1 base and J 8 bases, leaving 8 bases between the germline ends. In germline, CDR1 is SGHNT, CDR2 YENEEA. This CDR3 region has 13 residues. The CDR3 is CASSLAPLGELFF. As DNA, the CDR3 is TGTGCCAGCAGCTTAGCTCCTCTTGGGGAGCTGTTTTTT.

The chain carries TRBV29-1 and TRBJ2-1, with a possible D match to TRBD1 (6 bases). The V gene's germline CDR1 is SQVTM and CDR2 ANQGSEA. The V and J ends lost 6 bases and 0 bases respectively, with 9 bases between them. The CDR3 spans 13 residues. CDR3 loop: CSVSTGSYNEQFF. CDR3 sequence (DNA): TGCAGCGTGTCGACAGGCTCCTACAATGAGCAGTTCTTC.

In nucleotides, the CDR3 is TGTGCCAGCAGCTCCCTACAGGGGGCTAACTATGGCTACACCTTC. As protein: CASSSLQGANYGYTF. The V gene is TRBV5-5, the J gene TRBJ1-2; 8 nucleotides agree with TRBD1. Germline V gene lookup returns CDR1 SGHKS and CDR2 YYEKEE (reference sequence). The CDR3 spans 15 residues. Unmatched junction bases numbered 4, after V lost 3 bases and J lost 0 bases.

This sequence joins TRBV7-9 and TRBJ1-1; D is uncertain. V was clipped by 2 bases and J by 4 bases, with 17 bases between them. Germline V gene data show CDR1 as SEHNR and CDR2 as FQNEAQ (reference sequence). The CDR3 spans 16 residues. The CDR3: CASSLLLRASGTEAFF. The CDR3 bases are TGTGCCAGCAGCTTACTCTTGAGGGCTTCGGGCACTGAAGCTTTCTTT. Supplemented by reference TRBV7-9 and TRBJ1-1, the full variable domain reads DTGVSQNPRHKITKRGQNVTFRCDPISEHNRLYWYRQTLGQGPEFLTYFQNEAQLEKSRLLSDRFSAERPKGSFSTLEIQRTEQGDSAMYLCASSLLLRASGTEAFFGQGTRLTVV.

V gene TRBV7-2 combines with J gene TRBJ1-2; 7 nucleotides align to TRBD1. This CDR3 is 16 amino acids long. The V segment lost 1 base and the J segment 3 bases; nucleotides outside the gene matches: 8. Germline V gene sequence: CDR1 SGHTA, CDR2 FQGNSA. The CDR3 region is CASSLGGDRNYYGYTF. CDR3 coding DNA: TGTGCCAGCAGCTTAGGAGGGGACAGAAATTACTATGGCTACACCTTC. The entire variable domain, with the rest obtained from reference TRBV7-2 and TRBJ1-2, is as follows: GAGVSQSPSNKVTEKGKDVELRCDPISGHTALYWYRQSLGQGLEFLIYFQGNSAPDKSGLPSDRFSAERTGGSVSTLTIQRTQQEDSAVYLCASSLGGDRNYYGYTFGSGTRLTVV.

This chain uses TRBV14 with TRBJ1-1; D unclear. The CDR3 totals 14 residues. V shed 3 bases and J shed 0 bases, with 8 bases lying between them. CDR1 is SGHDN and CDR2 is FVKESK in the germline V gene. The CDR3 DNA sequence: TGTGCCAGCAGCCAGTTTTTCATGAACACTGAAGCTTTCTTT. This encodes CASSQFFMNTEAFF.

The chain combines TRBV7-2 with TRBJ2-3; D may be TRBD2 (7 bases). Germline V CDR1 and CDR2: SGHTA, FQGNSA. V gave up 3 bases and J gave up 3 bases, with 16 bases separating them. The CDR3 totals 16 residues. CDR3 nucleotide sequence: TGTGCCAGCAGCTTGGTGTTAGGGGGGGCTACAGATACGCAGTATTTT. It yields the protein CASSLVLGGATDTQYF.

Here the CDR3 reads CASSFRVPRTSSEFHEQYF. The DNA for the CDR3 is TGTGCCAGCAGTTTCCGCGTCCCCCGGACTAGCAGTGAGTTCCACGAGCAGTACTTC. The chain uses TRBV27 and TRBJ2-7, with 8 positions matching TRBD2. The CDR3 extends over 19 amino acids. Germline assignment: CDR1 MNHEY and CDR2 SMNVEV (reference sequence). J lost 5 bases, V lost 3 bases, and 21 bases had no gene match.

This chain links TRBV28 with TRBJ1-2; no definite D call. Trimming cost V 5 bases and J 3 bases, with 19 bases left between them. This CDR3 contains 16 residues. Germline CDR1 MDHEN, CDR2 SYDVKM. The CDR3 coding sequence is TGTGCCAGCAGTCCTCGAAAGGGAAAGGGCTACTATGGCTACACCTTC. The encoded protein is CASSPRKGKGYYGYTF.

This sequence joins TRBV9 and TRBJ1-6, with D maybe TRBD1 (6 bases). The CDR3 consists of 15 residues. Trimming took 0 bases from V and 6 from J, leaving 10 bases between them. The germline gives CDR1 SGDLS, CDR2 YYNGEE. The CDR3 is CASSVDGRGNSPLHF. The CDR3 DNA reads as TGTGCCAGCAGCGTAGACGGCAGGGGTAATTCACCCCTCCACTTT.

V and J are TRBV5-1 and TRBJ2-3; D might be TRBD1 or TRBD2, each matching 5 bases. Germline lookup yields CDR1 SGHRS and CDR2 YFSETQ. V was cut by 4 bases and J by 2 bases, with 20 bases left in between. The CDR3 contains 17 residues. CDR3 amino acids: CASSLGSGTPSTDTQYF. The CDR3 DNA sequence: TGCGCCAGCAGCCTGGGGTCAGGGACCCCTTCCACAGATACGCAGTATTTT.

The chain combines TRBV5-1 with TRBJ1-5; D gene uncertain. This CDR3 contains 14 residues. Germline-derived CDR1 and CDR2 are SGHRS and YFSETQ. Trimming pared 0 bases from V and 2 bases from J, leaving 6 bases between. The CDR3 DNA reads as TGCGCCAGCAGCTTGGCGGCAGGCAATCAGCCCCAGCATTTT. Encoded protein: CASSLAAGNQPQHF.

This chain connects TRBV5-5 to TRBJ2-5; TRBD2 agrees at 7 bases. The CDR3 loop spans 14 amino acids. Germline V gives CDR1 SGHKS, CDR2 YYEKEE (reference sequence). V lost 0 bases to trimming and J lost 5 bases; unmatched junction nucleotides: 4. The CDR3 protein is CASSLVGGRETQYF. CDR3 nucleotides: TGTGCCAGCAGCTTGGTCGGGGGGAGGGAGACCCAGTACTTC.

The rearrangement links TRBV11-2 to TRBJ2-7; 7 bases are a match to TRBD2. The V segment lost 5 bases and the J segment 6 bases; nucleotides outside the gene matches: 7. Germline V lookup: CDR1 SGHAT, CDR2 FQNNGV. This CDR3 region has 13 residues. Here the CDR3 reads CASSILSSGEQYF. The CDR3, as DNA: TGTGCCAGCAGCATCCTATCTAGCGGCGAGCAGTACTTC.